This paragraph reports one T cell receptor beta chain. This sample stems from a study of blood T cell repertoires in COVID-19. Study as a whole: Samples taken during acute and convalescent COVID-19 were collected in the United States, Italy and Spain. Sample material is recorded as cDNA or gDNA derived from T cells, B-cell-depleted T cells, or PBMCs.

CDR1 is SGHDN, CDR2 FVKESK, per germline. Trimming pared 0 bases from V and 7 bases from J, leaving 12 bases between. The length of the CDR3 is 14 residues. Per the original data handling: Amplified reference gene primers provided the basis for estimating nucleated cell counts. Assay used: immunoSEQ multiplex PCR; TCRdb lists only in-frame clones, some missing. The V and J calls and clone size come from that table; D and trimming were worked out from the DNA. This repertoire shows 120,000 to 150,000 clones, about four fifths found once; its top ten account for roughly 8.4%. The J gene is TRBJ1-2, the V gene TRBV14, with unresolved D. The receptor was isolated from a human donor with acute or convalescent COVID-19. The donor label of this sample is uncertain. What was sequenced was peripheral blood. The CDR3 loop is CASSQDHGVRGYTF. CDR3 coding DNA: TGTGCCAGCAGCCAAGATCACGGGGTTCGTGGCTACACCTTC. The complete variable domain, with remaining parts taken from reference TRBV14 and TRBJ1-2, reads EAGVTQFPSHSVIEKGQTVTLRCDPISGHDNLYWYRRVMGKEIKFLLHFVKESKQDESGMPNNRFLAERTGGTYSTLKVQPAELEDSGVYFCASSQDHGVRGYTFGSGTRLTVV.